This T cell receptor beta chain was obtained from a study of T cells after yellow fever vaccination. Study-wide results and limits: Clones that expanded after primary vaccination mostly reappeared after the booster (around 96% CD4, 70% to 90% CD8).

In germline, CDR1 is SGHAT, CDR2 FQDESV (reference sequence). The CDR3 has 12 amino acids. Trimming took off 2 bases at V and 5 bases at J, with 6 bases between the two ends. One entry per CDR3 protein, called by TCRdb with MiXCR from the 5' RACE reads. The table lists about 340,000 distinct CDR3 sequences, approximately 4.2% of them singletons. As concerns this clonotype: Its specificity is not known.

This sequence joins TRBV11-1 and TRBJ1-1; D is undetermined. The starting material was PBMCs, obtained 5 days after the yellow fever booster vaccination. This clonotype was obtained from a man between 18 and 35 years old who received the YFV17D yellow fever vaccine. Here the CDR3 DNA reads TGTGCCAGCAGCTTAAGGCGGACTGAAGCTTTCTTT. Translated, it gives CASSLRRTEAFF.